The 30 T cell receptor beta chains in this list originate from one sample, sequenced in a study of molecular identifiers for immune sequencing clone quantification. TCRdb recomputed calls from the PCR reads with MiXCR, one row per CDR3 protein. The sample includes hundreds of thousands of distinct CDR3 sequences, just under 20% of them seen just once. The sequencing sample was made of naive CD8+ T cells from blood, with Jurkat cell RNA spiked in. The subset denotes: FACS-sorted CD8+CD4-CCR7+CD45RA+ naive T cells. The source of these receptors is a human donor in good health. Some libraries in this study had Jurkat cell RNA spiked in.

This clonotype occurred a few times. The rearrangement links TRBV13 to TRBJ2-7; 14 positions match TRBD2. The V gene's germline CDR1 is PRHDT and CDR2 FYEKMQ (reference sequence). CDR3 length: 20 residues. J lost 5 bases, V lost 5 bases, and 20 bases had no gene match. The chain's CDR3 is CASSLLNPGLAGVEVHEQYF. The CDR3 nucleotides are TGTGCCAGCAGCCTACTAAACCCGGGACTAGCGGGAGTAGAGGTCCACGAGCAGTACTTC.

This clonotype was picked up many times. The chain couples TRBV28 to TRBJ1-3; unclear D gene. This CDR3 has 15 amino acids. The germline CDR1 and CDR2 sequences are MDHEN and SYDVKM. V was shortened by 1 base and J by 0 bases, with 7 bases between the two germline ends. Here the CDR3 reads CASSLSMSSGNTIYF. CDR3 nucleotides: TGTGCCAGCAGTTTATCTATGAGCTCTGGAAACACCATATATTTT. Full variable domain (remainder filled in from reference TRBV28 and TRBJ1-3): DVKVTQSSRYLVKRTGEKVFLECVQDMDHENMFWYRQDPGLGLRLIYFSYDVKMKEKGDIPEGYSVSREKKERFSLILESASTNQTSMYLCASSLSMSSGNTIYFGEGSWLTVV.

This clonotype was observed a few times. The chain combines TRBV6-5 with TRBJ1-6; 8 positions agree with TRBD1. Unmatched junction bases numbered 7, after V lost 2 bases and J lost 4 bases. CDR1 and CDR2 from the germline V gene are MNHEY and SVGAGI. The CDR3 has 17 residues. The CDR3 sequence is CASSYLVQGAYNSPLHF. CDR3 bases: TGTGCCAGCAGTTACCTAGTTCAGGGGGCTTATAATTCACCCCTCCACTTT.

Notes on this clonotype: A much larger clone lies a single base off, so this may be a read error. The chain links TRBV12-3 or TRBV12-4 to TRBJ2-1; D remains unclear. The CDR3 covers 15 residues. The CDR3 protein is CVSSFVPSSYNEQFF. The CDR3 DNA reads TGTGTCAGCAGTTTTGTTCCCAGCTCCTACAATGAGCAGTTCTTC.

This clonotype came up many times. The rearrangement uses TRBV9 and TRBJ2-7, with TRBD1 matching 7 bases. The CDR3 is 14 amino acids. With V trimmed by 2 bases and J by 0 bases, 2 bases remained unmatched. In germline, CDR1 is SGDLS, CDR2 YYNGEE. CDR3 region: CASSVTGNSYEQYF. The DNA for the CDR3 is TGTGCCAGCAGCGTGACAGGGAACTCCTACGAGCAGTACTTC.

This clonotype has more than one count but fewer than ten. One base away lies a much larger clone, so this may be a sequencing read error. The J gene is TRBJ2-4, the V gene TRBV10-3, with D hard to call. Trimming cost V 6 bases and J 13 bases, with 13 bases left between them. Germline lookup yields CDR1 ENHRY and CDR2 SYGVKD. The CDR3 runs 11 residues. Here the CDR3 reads CAIRMGSEQYF. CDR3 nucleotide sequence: TGTGCCATCAGGATGGGAAGTGAACAGTACTTC.

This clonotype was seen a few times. The chain's CDR3 is CASSVELSGSANTGELFF. CDR3 in DNA: TGTGCCAGCAGCGTAGAGCTAAGCGGGAGTGCCAACACCGGGGAGCTGTTTTTT. The chain recombines TRBV9 with TRBJ2-2, with 8 bases matching TRBD2. The V gene's germline CDR1 is SGDLS and CDR2 YYNGEE. Trimming removed 0 bases from V and 2 bases from J; junction bases left unmatched: 9. The CDR3 consists of 18 residues.

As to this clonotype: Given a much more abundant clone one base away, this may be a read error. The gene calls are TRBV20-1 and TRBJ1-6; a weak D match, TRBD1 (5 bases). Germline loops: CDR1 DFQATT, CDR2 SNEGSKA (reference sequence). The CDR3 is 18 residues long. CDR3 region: CSALSRDSTFVYDSPLHF. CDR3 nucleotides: TGCAGTGCCCTTTCGCGGGACTCCACTTTCGTCTATGATTCACCCCTCCACTTT.

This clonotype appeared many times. CDR3 protein: CASSLGPDWNEKLFF. Here the CDR3 DNA reads TGTGCCAGCAGCTTAGGACCGGATTGGAATGAAAAACTGTTTTTT. The chain combines TRBV7-9 with TRBJ1-4; D is uncertain. The CDR3 totals 15 residues. Germline V gene sequence: CDR1 SEHNR, CDR2 FQNEAQ (reference sequence). Trimming took off 1 base at V and 5 bases at J, with 11 bases between the two ends. Drawing the rest from reference TRBV7-9 and TRBJ1-4, the complete variable domain is DTGVSQNPRHKITKRGQNVTFRCDPISEHNRLYWYRQTLGQGPEFLTYFQNEAQLEKSRLLSDRFSAERPKGSFSTLEIQRTEQGDSAMYLCASSLGPDWNEKLFFGSGTQLSVL.

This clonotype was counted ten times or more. CDR3 sequence (DNA): TGCAGCGTCTTTGGACAGGGCAGTAGGTACGAGCAGTACTTC. Protein product: CSVFGQGSRYEQYF. This sequence joins TRBV29-1 and TRBJ2-7; 8 bases map to TRBD1. V lost 6 bases and J lost 4; bases outside the gene matches: 11. This CDR3 has 14 residues. The germline V gene has CDR1 SQVTM and CDR2 ANQGSEA.

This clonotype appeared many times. This CDR3 is CASSYAGPLEAFF. The CDR3 region has the DNA TGTGCCAGCAGTTACGCCGGACCCTTAGAAGCTTTCTTT. The chain links TRBV6-2 or TRBV6-3 to TRBJ1-1; D is unclear. The length of the CDR3 is 13 residues. V was clipped by 2 bases and J by 8 bases, with 12 bases between them. Germline CDR1 reads MNHEY; CDR2 reads SVGEGT.

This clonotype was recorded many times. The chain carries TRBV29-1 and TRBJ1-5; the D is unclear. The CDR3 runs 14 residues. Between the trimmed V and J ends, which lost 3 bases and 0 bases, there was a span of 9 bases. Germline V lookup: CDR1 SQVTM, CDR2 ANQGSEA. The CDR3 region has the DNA TGCAGCGTTGATCCCGACTATAGCAATCAGCCCCAGCATTTT. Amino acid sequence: CSVDPDYSNQPQHF.

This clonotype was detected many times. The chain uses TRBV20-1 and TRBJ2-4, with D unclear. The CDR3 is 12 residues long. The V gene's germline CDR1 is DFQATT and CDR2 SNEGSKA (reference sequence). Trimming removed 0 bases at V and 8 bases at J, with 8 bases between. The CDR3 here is CSARDPPDIQYF. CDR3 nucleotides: TGCAGTGCTAGAGATCCTCCCGACATTCAGTACTTC.

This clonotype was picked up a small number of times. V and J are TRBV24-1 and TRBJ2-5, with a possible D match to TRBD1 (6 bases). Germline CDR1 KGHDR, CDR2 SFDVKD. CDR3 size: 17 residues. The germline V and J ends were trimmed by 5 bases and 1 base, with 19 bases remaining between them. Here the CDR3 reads CATSVALSGDFQETQYF. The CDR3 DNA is TGTGCCACCAGTGTTGCCCTCTCAGGGGATTTCCAAGAGACCCAGTACTTC.

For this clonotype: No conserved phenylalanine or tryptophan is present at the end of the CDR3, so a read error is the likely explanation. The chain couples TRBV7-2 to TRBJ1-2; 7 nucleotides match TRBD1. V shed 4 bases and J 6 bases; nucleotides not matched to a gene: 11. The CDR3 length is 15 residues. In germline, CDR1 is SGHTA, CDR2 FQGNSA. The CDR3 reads CASSSDRVFIDGYTL. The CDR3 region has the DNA TGTGCCAGCAGCTCCGACAGGGTTTTTATTGATGGCTACACCCTC.

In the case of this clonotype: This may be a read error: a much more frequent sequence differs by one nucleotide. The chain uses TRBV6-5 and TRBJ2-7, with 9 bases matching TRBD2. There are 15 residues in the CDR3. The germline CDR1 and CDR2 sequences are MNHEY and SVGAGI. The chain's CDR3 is CASTYLSGGSYEQYF. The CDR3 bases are TGTGCCAGCACTTACCTTAGCGGGGGCTCCTACGAGCAGTACTTC.

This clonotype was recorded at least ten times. The CDR3 loop is CASSQLAGTPLSTDTQYF. The CDR3 bases are TGCGCCAGCAGCCAATTGGCGGGGACACCTTTAAGCACAGATACGCAGTATTTT. The V and J genes are TRBV4-3 and TRBJ2-3; D assignment may be TRBD1 or TRBD2 (6 bases each). This CDR3 is 18 amino acids long. Germline lookup yields CDR1 LGHNA and CDR2 YSLEER. The germline V and J ends were trimmed by 2 bases and 0 bases, with 18 bases remaining between them.

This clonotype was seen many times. CDR3: CASSSQTGAGTDTQYF. The DNA for the CDR3 is TGTGCCAGCAGCTCGCAAACGGGGGCGGGAACAGATACGCAGTATTTT. The chain couples TRBV7-9 to TRBJ2-3; D is possibly TRBD1 or TRBD2 (6 bases each). The CDR3 runs 16 residues. Trimming stripped 4 bases from V and 3 bases from J, with 17 bases between. The germline CDR1 and CDR2 sequences are SEHNR and FQNEAQ (reference sequence). The entire variable domain, with the rest obtained from reference TRBV7-9 and TRBJ2-3, is as follows: DTGVSQNPRHKITKRGQNVTFRCDPISEHNRLYWYRQTLGQGPEFLTYFQNEAQLEKSRLLSDRFSAERPKGSFSTLEIQRTEQGDSAMYLCASSSQTGAGTDTQYFGPGTRLTVL.

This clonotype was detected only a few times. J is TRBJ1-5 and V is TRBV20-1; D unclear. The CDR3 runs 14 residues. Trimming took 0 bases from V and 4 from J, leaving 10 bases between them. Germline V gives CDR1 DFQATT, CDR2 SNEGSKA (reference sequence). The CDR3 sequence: CSARDLIRNQPQHF. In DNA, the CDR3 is TGCAGTGCTAGAGATCTAATTAGGAATCAGCCCCAGCATTTT.

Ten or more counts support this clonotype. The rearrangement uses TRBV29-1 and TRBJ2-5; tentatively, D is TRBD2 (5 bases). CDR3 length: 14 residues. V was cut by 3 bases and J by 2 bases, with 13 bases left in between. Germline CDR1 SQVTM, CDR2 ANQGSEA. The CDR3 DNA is TGCAGCGTTGAGTTGGCGGGCCAGCAAGAGACCCAGTACTTC. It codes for CSVELAGQQETQYF.

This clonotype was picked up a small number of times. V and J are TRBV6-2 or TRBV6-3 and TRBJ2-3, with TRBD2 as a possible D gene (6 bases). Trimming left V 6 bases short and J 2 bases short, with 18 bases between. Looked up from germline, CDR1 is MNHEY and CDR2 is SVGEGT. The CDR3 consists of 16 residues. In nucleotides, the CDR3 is TGTGCCAGCAGAGTTAACAAGGGCGGGAACACAGATACGCAGTATTTT. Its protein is CASRVNKGGNTDTQYF.

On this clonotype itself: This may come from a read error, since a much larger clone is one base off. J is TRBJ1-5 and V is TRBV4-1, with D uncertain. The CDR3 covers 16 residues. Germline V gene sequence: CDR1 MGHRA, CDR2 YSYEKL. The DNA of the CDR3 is TGCGCCAACAGCCACAAAGGTTGGGATAGCAATCAGCCCCAGCATTTT. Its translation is CANSHKGWDSNQPQHF.

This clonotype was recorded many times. This CDR3 reads CASSLGLVSTDTQYF. CDR3 coding DNA: TGCGCCAGCAGCTTAGGCTTAGTTTCCACAGATACGCAGTATTTT. This chain uses TRBV5-1 with TRBJ2-3; D remains unclear. Germline assignment: CDR1 SGHRS and CDR2 YFSETQ. The CDR3 covers 15 residues. Trimming removed 2 bases at V and 2 bases at J, with 12 bases between.

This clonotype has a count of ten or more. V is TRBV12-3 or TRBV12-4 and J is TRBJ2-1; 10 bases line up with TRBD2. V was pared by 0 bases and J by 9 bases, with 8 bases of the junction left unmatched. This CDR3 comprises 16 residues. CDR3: CASSLAEGLASIEQFF. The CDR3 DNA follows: TGTGCCAGCAGTTTAGCCGAGGGACTAGCGTCGATTGAGCAGTTCTTC.

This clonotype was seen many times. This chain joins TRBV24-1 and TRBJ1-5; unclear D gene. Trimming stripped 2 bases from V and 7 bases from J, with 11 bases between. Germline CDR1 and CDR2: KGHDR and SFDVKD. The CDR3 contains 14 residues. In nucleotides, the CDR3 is TGTGCCACCAGTGATTCCGGGAGTGTGCAGCCCCAGCATTTT. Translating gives CATSDSGSVQPQHF.

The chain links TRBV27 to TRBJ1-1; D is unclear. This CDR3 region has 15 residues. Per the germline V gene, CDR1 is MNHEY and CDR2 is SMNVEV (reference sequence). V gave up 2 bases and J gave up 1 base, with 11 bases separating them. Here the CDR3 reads CASSLRTAWNTEAFF. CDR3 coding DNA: TGTGCCAGCAGTTTAAGAACGGCATGGAACACTGAAGCTTTCTTT.

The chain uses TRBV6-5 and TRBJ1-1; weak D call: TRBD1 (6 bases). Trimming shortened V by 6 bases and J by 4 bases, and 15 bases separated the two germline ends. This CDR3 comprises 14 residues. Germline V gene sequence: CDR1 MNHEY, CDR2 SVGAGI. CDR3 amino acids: CASRDRGVLTEAFF. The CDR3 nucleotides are TGTGCCAGCAGGGACAGAGGGGTGCTCACTGAAGCTTTCTTT.

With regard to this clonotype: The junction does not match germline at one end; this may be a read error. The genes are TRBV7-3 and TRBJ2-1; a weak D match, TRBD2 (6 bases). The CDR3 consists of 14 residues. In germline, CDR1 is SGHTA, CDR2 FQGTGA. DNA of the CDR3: TGTGCCAGCAGCTCAACCGGGAGCTACAATGCGCAGTTCTTC. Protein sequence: CASSSTGSYNAQFF.

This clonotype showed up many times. In DNA form, the CDR3 reads TGTGCCAGCAGCTTAGCGGCAACTAGCGGGGGAAAAAACATTCAGTACTTC. Translated: CASSLAATSGGKNIQYF. The chain is built from TRBV7-9 and TRBJ2-4, with 11 positions matching TRBD2. Unmatched junction bases numbered 5, after V lost 0 bases and J lost 4 bases. The germline V gene has CDR1 SEHNR and CDR2 FQNEAQ (reference sequence). The CDR3 covers 17 residues.

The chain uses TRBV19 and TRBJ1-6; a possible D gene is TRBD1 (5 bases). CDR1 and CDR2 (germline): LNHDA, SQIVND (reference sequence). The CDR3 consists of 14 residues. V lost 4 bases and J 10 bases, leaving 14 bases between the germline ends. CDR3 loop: CASSTRDRGSPLHF. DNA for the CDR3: TGTGCCAGTAGTACCAGGGATCGGGGCTCACCCCTCCACTTT.